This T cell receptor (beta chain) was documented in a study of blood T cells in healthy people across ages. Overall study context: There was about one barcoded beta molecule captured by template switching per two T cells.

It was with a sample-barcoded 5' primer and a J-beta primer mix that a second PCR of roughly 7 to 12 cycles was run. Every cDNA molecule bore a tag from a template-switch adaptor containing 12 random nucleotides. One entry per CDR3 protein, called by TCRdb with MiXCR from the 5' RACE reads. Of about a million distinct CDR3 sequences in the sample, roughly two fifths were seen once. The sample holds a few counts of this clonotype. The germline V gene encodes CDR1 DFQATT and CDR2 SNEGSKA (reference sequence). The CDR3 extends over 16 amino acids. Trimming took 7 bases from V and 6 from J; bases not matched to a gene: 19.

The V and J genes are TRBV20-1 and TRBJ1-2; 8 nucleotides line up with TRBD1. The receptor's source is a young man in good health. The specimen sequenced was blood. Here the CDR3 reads CSGPHSGRGLSDGYTF. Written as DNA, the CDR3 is TGCAGTGGCCCTCATTCCGGCAGGGGGCTCTCGGATGGCTACACCTTC.